The next 23 T cell receptor beta chains were all read from a single sample in a study of tissue T cells after allogeneic stem cell transplantation. Produced via immunoSEQ multiplex PCR; TCRdb's table is partial and in-frame only. Of about 3,000 clones in the sample, about 55% are singletons; the top ten hold roughly 4.5%. The time point was: mouse harvest day 7 after allogeneic transplant. Tail vein injection delivered 10^7 T-cell-depleted bone marrow cells and 10^6 splenic CD5+ T cells. What was sequenced was gut tissue. Receptor source: a female BALB/c mouse given C57BL/6 T cells with graft-versus-host disease after an allogeneic hematopoietic cell transplant.

Comment on this clone: Each gene name is a mouse one. The missing CDR3 end, 1 residue past where the read stops, is filled in from the germline J gene. The chain is built from TRBV23 and TRBJ2-5; the table's D gene call, TRBD1, was not cross checked with the DNA. The CDR3 has 14 residues. Looked up from germline, CDR1 is KGHTA and CDR2 is FQNQQP. The sequenced part of the CDR3 DNA is TGCTCCAGCAGTCACAGGGGGGACCAAGACACCCAGTAC. This translates into CSSSHRGDQDTQY. The complete CDR3 reads CSSSHRGDQDTQYF.

This clone has just a few counts. Gene labels here are mouse ones. The sequence runs out 1 residue before the end of the CDR3; the remainder is reconstructed from the germline J gene. V usage is TRBV13-1 and J usage is TRBJ1-1; 7 bases align to TRBD1. V lost 2 bases, J lost 6 bases, and 4 bases stayed unmatched. In germline, CDR1 is NSHNY, CDR2 SYGAGN. The CDR3 spans 13 residues. The sequenced CDR3 bases are TGTGCCAGCAGTGACAGGGGGAAGGCAGAAGTCTTC. Residues: CASSDRGKAEVF. The full CDR3 protein reads CASSDRGKAEVFF.

As concerns this clone: Gene names are mouse gene names. The read ends 1 residue shy of where the CDR3 ends; the end is completed using the germline J gene. This sequence joins TRBV12-2 and TRBJ1-3, with TRBD1 matching 9 bases. J gave up 0 bases and V 4 bases, and 3 bases lay outside the gene matches. Germline CDR1 and CDR2: SGHLS and HYDKME. This CDR3 region has 15 residues. CDR3 amino acids: CASSRQGDSGNTLYF. The CDR3 bases that were read are TGTGCCAGCTCACGACAGGGGGATTCTGGAAATACGCTCTAT.

This clone was detected only a few times. All gene names here are mouse names. The read gets to within 1 residue of the CDR3 end, and the germline J gene fills in the rest. The chain couples TRBV26 to TRBJ2-1, with D perhaps TRBD1 (5 bases). Germline assignment: CDR1 KGHPV and CDR2 FQNQEV (reference sequence). The ends were cut back, 4 bases at V and 2 bases at J, with 9 bases in the middle. The CDR3 is 14 residues long. CDR3 sequence reads: CASSPPRDYAEQFF. The part of the CDR3 DNA that was read is TGTGCCAGCAGTCCCCCCAGGGACTATGCTGAGCAGTTC.

A word on this clone: Gene and germline names: mouse. The DNA ends 1 residue before the CDR3 does, and the rest of the CDR3 is filled in from the germline J gene. This chain joins TRBV16 and TRBJ2-4; D is unresolved. This CDR3 spans 12 amino acids. Germline V gene data show CDR1 as SGHSA and CDR2 as FRNQAP. V was pared by 5 bases and J by 3 bases, with 6 bases between. The CDR3 here is CASSLDQNTLYF. The part of the CDR3 DNA that was read is TGTGCAAGCAGCCTCGACCAAAACACCTTGTAC.

Concerning this clone itself: These gene names are mouse names. The CDR3 extends 1 residue past the end of the read, so its final part is completed from the germline J gene. This chain links TRBV24 with TRBJ1-2; D is ambiguous. The germline CDR1 and CDR2 sequences are KGHTA and FRNEEI. Trimming took 6 bases from V and 1 from J, leaving 12 bases between them. This CDR3 spans 14 amino acids. The CDR3 bases that were read are TGTGCCAGCAGCCCTGACAACAAAAACTCCGACTACACC. This translates into CASSPDNKNSDYT. The complete CDR3 protein is CASSPDNKNSDYTF.

This clone was seen more than once but under ten times. Gene names are the mouse ones. The read falls 1 residue short of the CDR3 end, and the missing part is taken from the germline J gene. The chain joins TRBV14 to TRBJ2-2; 9 bases are shared with TRBD1. This CDR3 is built from 15 residues. The trim removed 1 base at V and 2 bases at J, leaving 0 bases unmatched. CDR1 is SGHDT and CDR2 is FRDEAV in the germline V gene. Incomplete CDR3 DNA: TGTGCCAGCAGTTTCGGGACAGGGAACACCGGGCAGCTCTAC. It yields the protein CASSFGTGNTGQLY. The full CDR3 is CASSFGTGNTGQLYF.

In the case of this clone: Genes and germline are mouse. The sequenced CDR3 bases are TGTGCCAGCAGTCCGGGACGGAACACAGAAGTCTTC. Its protein product is CASSPGRNTEVF. The full CDR3 sequence reads CASSPGRNTEVFF. This sequence joins TRBV26 and TRBJ1-1, with D possibly TRBD1 on 5 matching bases. The DNA ends 1 residue before the CDR3 does, and the rest of the CDR3 is filled in from the germline J gene. The germline V gene encodes CDR1 KGHPV and CDR2 FQNQEV (reference sequence). The CDR3 totals 13 residues. The V end was cut by 4 bases, the J end by 1 base, with 7 bases between. The variable domain in full, with the rest retrieved from reference TRBV26 and TRBJ1-1, is NSKVIQTPRYLVKGQGQKAKMRCIPEKGHPVVFWYQQNKNNEFKFLINFQNQEVLQQIDMTEKRFSAECPSNSPCSLEIQSSEAGDSALYLCASSPGRNTEVFFGKGTRLTVV.

This clone was observed a single time. Mouse germline and gene names are used. The observed sequence ends 1 residue before the CDR3 terminus, with the missing tail filled in from the germline J gene. This chain uses TRBV3 with TRBJ2-2, with TRBD2 identical over 9 bases. Germline CDR1 is SNHLY and CDR2 is FYNGKV (reference sequence). The trim removed 4 bases at V and 1 base at J, leaving 1 base unmatched. The CDR3 has 15 residues. The part of the CDR3 DNA that was read is TGTGCCAGCAGCTCGACTGGGGGAAACACCGGGCAGCTCTAC. Encoded protein: CASSSTGGNTGQLY. The CDR3 in full is CASSSTGGNTGQLYF.

Comments on this clone: Each gene name is a mouse one. The read gets to within 1 residue of the CDR3 end, and the germline J gene fills in the rest. The V gene is TRBV5, the J gene TRBJ2-3; 9 positions agree with TRBD2. V shed 2 bases, J shed 6 bases, and the junction held 3 bases outside the gene matches. The CDR3 is made up of 14 amino acids. CDR1 LGHNA and CDR2 YNLKQL come from the germline V gene (reference sequence). The covered CDR3 bases are TGTGCCAGCAGCCAAAACTGGGGGGTCGAAACGCTGTAT. This codes for CASSQNWGVETLY. The complete CDR3 protein is CASSQNWGVETLYF.

On this clone: Germline and genes: mouse. The CDR3 end is not reached by the read, which stops 1 residue before it; the germline J gene fills it in. J is TRBJ2-7 and V is TRBV26, with a weak D call TRBD1 (6 bases). The CDR3 loop spans 13 amino acids. The germline V gene has CDR1 KGHPV and CDR2 FQNQEV (reference sequence). The V and J ends lost 4 bases and 4 bases respectively, with 11 bases between them. The CDR3 sequence: CASSPGQTYEQYF. Incomplete CDR3 DNA: TGTGCCAGCAGTCCGGGACAAACTTATGAACAGTAC.

The sample holds one count of this clone. Mouse gene names apply. The read ends 1 residue early relative to the CDR3; the germline J gene fills the gap. The chain recombines TRBV13-1 with TRBJ2-5; no firm D call. The CDR3 runs to 16 residues. Trimming removed 0 bases from V and 0 bases from J, with 11 bases in between. Germline loops: CDR1 NSHNY, CDR2 SYGAGN. The DNA read from the CDR3 is TGTGCCAGCAGTGATGCCGGCAGGTTTAACCAAGACACCCAGTAC. This gives the protein CASSDAGRFNQDTQY. The whole CDR3 sequence reads CASSDAGRFNQDTQYF.

To note about this clone: Any gene name here is a mouse gene name. The CDR3 is cut off 1 residue early in the read; its end comes from the germline J gene. The chain employs TRBV5 and TRBJ1-3; TRBD1 aligns across 9 bases. Germline V gene lookup returns CDR1 LGHNA and CDR2 YNLKQL (reference sequence). The CDR3 runs to 17 residues. Losses at the gene ends were 2 bases for V and 2 bases for J; bases not matched to a gene: 7. CDR3 DNA, as far as it was read: TGTGCCAGCAGCCAAACGTCCCGGACAGGGGCTGGAAATACGCTCTAT. As protein: CASSQTSRTGAGNTLY. The entire CDR3 protein is CASSQTSRTGAGNTLYF.

Turning to this clone: Mouse names are used for the genes. The CDR3: CASSLGGDTLYF. Partial CDR3 DNA: TGTGCCAGCAGTCTGGGGGGAGACACCTTGTAC. The chain couples TRBV26 to TRBJ2-4; the D gene could be TRBD1 or TRBD2 (5 bases each). The read gets to within 1 residue of the CDR3 end, and the germline J gene fills in the rest. Germline V lookup: CDR1 KGHPV, CDR2 FQNQEV (reference sequence). The ends were cut back, 2 bases at V and 7 bases at J, with 7 bases in the middle. This CDR3 contains 12 residues.

Points on this clone: Gene labels here are mouse ones. With the read ending 1 residue before the CDR3 end, the germline J gene is used to fill in that end. V gene TRBV16 combines with J gene TRBJ1-1; D is uncertain. Germline CDR1 is SGHSA and CDR2 is FRNQAP. The ends were cut back, 5 bases at V and 4 bases at J, with 11 bases in the middle. This CDR3 has 13 residues. CDR3 residues: CASSLPGATEVFF. The CDR3 DNA, read in part, is TGTGCAAGCAGCCTCCCGGGAGCCACAGAAGTCTTC.

Comments on this clone: All gene names here are mouse names. The read gets to within 1 residue of the CDR3 end, and the germline J gene fills in the rest. The chain recombines TRBV26 with TRBJ2-5; TRBD1 agrees at 8 bases. After removal of 6 bases from V and 5 bases from J, the junction contained 4 bases not matched to a gene. Germline V lookup: CDR1 KGHPV, CDR2 FQNQEV (reference sequence). This CDR3 has 13 amino acids. The CDR3 sequence: CASSRQGRDTQYF. CDR3 bases read: TGTGCCAGCAGCAGACAGGGGAGAGACACCCAGTAC.

This clone was found a few times. Genes and germline are mouse. The sequenced fragment ends 1 residue before the CDR3 boundary, so the rest is inferred from the germline J gene. This chain uses TRBV13-1 with TRBJ1-4; D call uncertain. The CDR3 covers 14 residues. V lost 1 base, J lost 0 bases, and 4 bases lay in between. Germline V gene lookup returns CDR1 NSHNY and CDR2 SYGAGN. Here the CDR3 reads CASSDQFSNERLFF. The sequenced CDR3 bases are TGTGCCAGCAGTGATCAGTTTTCCAACGAAAGATTATTT.

By sample share, this clone is large (0.1 to 1%). The genes and germline here are from mouse. The read stops 1 residue short of the end of the CDR3; the missing end is completed from the germline J gene. V is TRBV3 and J is TRBJ2-7; TRBD1 is a possible D gene (6 bases). Per germline, CDR1 SNHLY and CDR2 FYNGKV (reference sequence). The V end lost 4 bases, the J end lost 2 bases, and 9 bases lay between the germline ends. The CDR3 is 13 amino acids. The CDR3 spells CASSSGQTYEQYF. CDR3 DNA (partial): TGTGCCAGCAGCTCCGGACAGACCTATGAACAGTAC.

With regard to this clone: The gene symbols are mouse symbols. The CDR3 end falls 1 residue outside the read, so it is completed with the germline J gene. The chain employs TRBV14 and TRBJ2-3; 7 nucleotides align to TRBD2. The CDR3 totals 15 residues. V lost 3 bases, J lost 0 bases, and 4 bases stayed unmatched. CDR1 is SGHDT and CDR2 is FRDEAV in the germline V gene. The sequenced part of the CDR3 DNA is TGTGCCAGCAGTTATGGGGGGTCTAGTGCAGAAACGCTGTAT. This sequence encodes CASSYGGSSAETLY. The whole CDR3 protein reads CASSYGGSSAETLYF.

This clone was seen a handful of times. Here the gene names and germline are mouse. Incomplete CDR3 DNA: TGTGCCAGCAGTTTACCAGGGGGCACCGGGCAGCTCTAC. Protein: CASSLPGGTGQLY. Given in full, the CDR3 is CASSLPGGTGQLYF. The chain links TRBV14 to TRBJ2-2, with 7 bases lining up with TRBD1. The read is 1 residue too short to cover the CDR3 end, so that end is filled in from the germline J gene. CDR3 length: 14 amino acids. After removal of 2 bases from V and 4 bases from J, the junction contained 2 bases not matched to a gene. Germline V gives CDR1 SGHDT, CDR2 FRDEAV.

With respect to this clone: Germline and genes: mouse. With the read ending 1 residue before the CDR3 end, the germline J gene is used to fill in that end. The J gene is TRBJ2-1, the V gene TRBV12-2; D unresolved. The germline V gene has CDR1 SGHLS and CDR2 HYDKME. The CDR3 contains 15 residues. V lost 0 bases, J lost 0 bases, and 8 bases lay in between. The CDR3: CASSLEGNNYAEQFF. CDR3 DNA, as far as it was read: TGTGCCAGCTCTCTCGAAGGGAATAACTATGCTGAGCAGTTC.

This clone is categorized as large. Gene names are the mouse ones. The read ends 1 residue early relative to the CDR3; the germline J gene fills the gap. The chain couples TRBV5 to TRBJ2-7; 9 bases agree with TRBD2. V dropped 1 base and J dropped 3; count of bases not matched to a gene: 4. This CDR3 contains 15 residues. Germline V gene sequence: CDR1 LGHNA, CDR2 YNLKQL (reference sequence). The CDR3 bases that were read are TGTGCCAGCAGCCAAGCGGACTGGGGTTTCTATGAACAGTAC. Its protein is CASSQADWGFYEQY. The full CDR3 protein reads CASSQADWGFYEQYF.

Of note for this clone: Gene names and germline match the mouse. Other DNA sequences within the sample encode an identical CDR3. The CDR3 protein is CASSLGSQDTQYF. Partial CDR3 DNA: TGTGCCAGCAGTCTGGGGAGCCAAGACACCCAGTAC. The chain combines TRBV26 with TRBJ2-5; no firm D call. Read data end 1 residue before the CDR3 end; the end is taken from the germline J gene. Looked up from germline, CDR1 is KGHPV and CDR2 is FQNQEV (reference sequence). V was trimmed by 2 bases and J by 2 bases, leaving 5 bases between them. There are 13 residues in the CDR3.